Included here is one TCR beta chain sequence, with context. Its antigen remains unknown. These data are taken from a study of T cells in Graves' hyperthyroidism and ophthalmopathy. The investigators amplified TCR beta CDR3 regions from RNA transcripts. Using the HTBI primer set, a first-round RT-PCR was run on the TCR CDR3. TCRdb fed the multiplex PCR reads into MiXCR, producing one record per CDR3 protein. There are roughly 570,000 distinct CDR3 sequences in the sample; 15% to 18% occur only once, and approximately 7.4% lies in the top ten. General study results and limits: Most expanded thyroid clonotypes above 0.001 also appeared in blood.

The study excluded patients with uncontrolled infection, other autoimmune disease, pregnancy or lactation. The sequence was collected from a woman under 40 with Graves' hyperthyroidism. The specimen was blood.

CDR3 protein: CASNRGSYEQYF. As DNA, the CDR3 is TGTGCCAGCAATAGGGGGTCCTACGAGCAGTACTTC. V is TRBV2 and J is TRBJ2-7, with a possible D match to TRBD1 (6 bases). CDR1 SNHLY and CDR2 FYNNEI come from the germline V gene. The germline V and J ends were trimmed by 7 bases and 1 base, with 8 bases remaining between them. There are 12 residues in the CDR3.